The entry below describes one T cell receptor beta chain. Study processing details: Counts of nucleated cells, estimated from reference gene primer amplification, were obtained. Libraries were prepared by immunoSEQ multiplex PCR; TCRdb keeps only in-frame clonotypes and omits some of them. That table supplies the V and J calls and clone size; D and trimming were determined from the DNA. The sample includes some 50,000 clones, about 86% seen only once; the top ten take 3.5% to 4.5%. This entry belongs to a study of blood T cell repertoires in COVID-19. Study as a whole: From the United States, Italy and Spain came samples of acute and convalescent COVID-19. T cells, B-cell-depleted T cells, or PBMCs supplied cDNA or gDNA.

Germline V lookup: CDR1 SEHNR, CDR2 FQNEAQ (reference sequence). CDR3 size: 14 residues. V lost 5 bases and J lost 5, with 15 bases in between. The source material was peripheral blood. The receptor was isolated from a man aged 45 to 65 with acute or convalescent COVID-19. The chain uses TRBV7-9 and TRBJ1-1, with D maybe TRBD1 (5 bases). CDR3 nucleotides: TGTGCCAGCAGCCCCTCGGGGGGGTGGACTGAAGCTTTCTTT. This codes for CASSPSGGWTEAFF.